A selection of T cell receptor beta chains follows, all from one sample in a study of control samples from healthy donors and cancer patients. Only in-frame clones appear in the TCRdb table, and some are missing; sequencing was by immunoSEQ multiplex PCR. Counted here are about 170,000 clones, 70% to 90% occurring once; the ten biggest clones make up more than 10%. Source material: blood. These receptors originate from a man aged 25-45 years in good health. Each CDR3 is given with its conserved first and last residue. The D gene is left open where the match is weak. Some rows have no size entry. The others give once, few or many, or a class for an expanded clone.

abundance	v_gene	j_gene	d_gene	CDR3aa	CDR3nt
.	TRBV15	TRBJ1-2	.	CATSLDRPANYGYTF	TGTGCCACCAGCCTAGACCGTCCAGCTAACTATGGCTACACCTTC
.	TRBV19	TRBJ2-2	TRBD1	CASSIGGQGAKLARTGELFF	TGTGCCAGTAGTATCGGAGGACAGGGGGCGAAACTGGCGAGGACCGGGGAGCTGTTTTTT
once	TRBV5-1	TRBJ1-2	TRBD1	CASSLAPGQGAQVPGYTF	TGCGCCAGCAGCTTGGCCCCGGGACAGGGGGCTCAAGTCCCCGGCTACACCTTC
.	TRBV28	TRBJ2-2	.	CASTPQRAAGELFF	TGTGCCAGCACCCCTCAGCGAGCGGCCGGGGAGCTGTTTTTT
.	TRBV24-1	TRBJ2-5	TRBD1	CATSAPGQYQETQYF	TGTGCCACCAGTGCCCCGGGACAGTATCAAGAGACCCAGTACTTC
.	TRBV5-1	TRBJ2-7	TRBD2	CASSLEAGGGLEQYF	TGCGCCAGCAGCTTGGAGGCGGGGGGGGGCCTTGAGCAGTACTTC
.	TRBV29-1	TRBJ1-2	TRBD1	CSGGQDGYGYTF	TGCAGCGGTGGACAGGACGGCTATGGCTACACCTTC
.	TRBV3-1/TRBV3-2	TRBJ1-1	.	CASSQGTMTEAFF	TGTGCCAGCAGCCAAGGGACGATGACTGAAGCTTTCTTT
.	TRBV18	TRBJ1-1	.	CASSPLGKNTEAFF	TGTGCCAGCTCACCACTAGGTAAAAACACTGAAGCTTTCTTT
.	TRBV5-1	TRBJ2-5	TRBD2	CASKPGLEGEETQYF	TGCGCCAGCAAGCCGGGACTAGAAGGGGAAGAGACCCAGTACTTC
.	TRBV7-7	TRBJ2-7	.	CASSLETWGEQYF	TGTGCCAGCAGCTTAGAGACGTGGGGCGAGCAGTACTTC
.	TRBV9	TRBJ2-3	TRBD1	CASSVGTGARTDTQYF	TGTGCCAGCAGCGTCGGGACAGGGGCTCGGACAGATACGCAGTATTTT
.	TRBV9	TRBJ2-5	.	CASSVGPSLPQETQYF	TGTGCCAGCAGCGTAGGGCCGAGTCTCCCTCAAGAGACCCAGTACTTC
.	TRBV11-2	TRBJ2-7	TRBD1	CASSSQSRGQGTYEQYF	TGTGCCAGCAGCTCGCAATCTAGGGGACAGGGGACCTACGAGCAGTACTTC
.	TRBV9	TRBJ2-1	.	CASSVDGNEQFF	TGTGCCAGCAGCGTAGACGGTAATGAGCAGTTCTTC
.	TRBV6-5	TRBJ2-1	TRBD1	CASSFATGGTYNEQFF	TGTGCCAGCAGTTTTGCCACAGGGGGCACCTACAATGAGCAGTTCTTC
.	TRBV6-5	TRBJ2-2	.	CADLGPNTGELFF	TGTGCCGACTTGGGCCCGAACACCGGGGAGCTGTTTTTT
.	TRBV7-9	TRBJ2-4	.	CASSLTGAPLVNIQYF	TGTGCCAGCAGCTTAACGGGGGCCCCACTTGTGAACATTCAGTACTTC
once	TRBV6-5	TRBJ1-3	.	CASRPGEAGNTIYF	TGTGCCAGCAGACCCGGGGAAGCTGGAAACACCATATATTTT
.	TRBV3-1/TRBV3-2	TRBJ2-5	.	CASSQDSRQANQETQYF	TGTGCCAGCAGCCAAGATAGCCGACAGGCTAACCAAGAGACCCAGTACTTC
.	TRBV18	TRBJ2-7	.	CASSPKPFYEQYF	TGTGCCAGCTCACCAAAGCCGTTCTACGAGCAGTACTTC
.	TRBV29-1	TRBJ2-5	.	CSVEDFIALKETQYF	TGCAGCGTTGAAGATTTTATCGCTCTTAAAGAGACCCAGTACTTC
few	TRBV23-1	TRBJ1-2	.	CASSQSGSYGYTF	TGCGCCAGCAGTCAATCGGGCAGCTATGGCTACACCTTC
.	TRBV20-1	TRBJ1-2	.	CSGAEYGYTF	TGCAGTGGTGCCGAATATGGCTACACCTTC
.	TRBV18	TRBJ1-5	.	CASSQSGGNQPQHF	TGTGCCAGCTCACAGTCAGGGGGCAATCAGCCCCAGCATTTT
.	TRBV5-1	TRBJ1-3	.	CASSPTGQNSGNTIYF	TGCGCCAGCAGCCCTACCGGACAGAACTCTGGAAACACCATATATTTT
.	TRBV19	TRBJ1-5	.	CASSIGPDSNQPQHF	TGTGCCAGTAGTATAGGCCCCGATAGCAATCAGCCCCAGCATTTT
.	TRBV28	TRBJ2-7	TRBD1	CASSLSRGTVYEQYF	TGTGCCAGCAGTTTGAGTCGTGGGACAGTCTACGAGCAGTACTTT
.	TRBV13	TRBJ1-1	.	CASSTGLEAFF	TGTGCCAGCAGCACCGGACTTGAAGCTTTCTTT
.	TRBV7-9	TRBJ2-6	.	CASSPSGANVLTF	TGTGCCAGCAGCCCCTCTGGGGCCAACGTCCTGACTTTC
.	TRBV28	TRBJ1-5	.	CASRLSNQPQHF	TGTGCCAGCAGACTAAGCAATCAGCCCCAGCATTTT
.	TRBV28	TRBJ1-5	.	CASSPLRLTQHF	TGTGCCAGCAGTCCCCTAAGATTGACCCAGCATTTT
once	TRBV10-1	TRBJ2-1	TRBD2	CASSELGSGTLMGYNEQFF	TGCGCCAGCAGTGAATTGGGTAGCGGGACCCTCATGGGCTACAATGAGCAGTTCTTC
.	TRBV6-1	TRBJ2-7	.	CASSERVSGEQYF	TGTGCCAGCAGTGAGCGAGTTTCGGGCGAGCAGTACTTC
.	TRBV7-9	TRBJ2-7	TRBD1	CASSPGQGPYEQYF	TGTGCCAGCAGCCCCGGACAGGGCCCCTACGAGCAGTACTTC
.	TRBV5-4	TRBJ2-2	TRBD1	CASSPQGANTGELFF	TGTGCCAGCAGCCCCCAGGGGGCGAACACCGGGGAGCTGTTTTTT
.	TRBV13	TRBJ2-7	TRBD1	CASSSGQGHDEQYF	TGTGCCAGCAGCTCCGGACAGGGTCACGACGAGCAGTACTTC
.	TRBV10-3	TRBJ1-1	TRBD1	CAISRTGDLTEAFF	TGTGCCATCAGTAGGACAGGGGACCTTACTGAAGCTTTCTTT
.	TRBV12-3/TRBV12-4	TRBJ1-3	TRBD1	CASTKGQGNTIYF	TGTGCCAGCACCAAGGGACAGGGAAACACCATATATTTT
.	TRBV7-9	TRBJ2-7	TRBD2	CASSRAGGLPEQYF	TGTGCCAGCAGCCGAGCGGGGGGTTTACCCGAGCAGTACTTC
.	TRBV18	TRBJ1-6	.	CASSTLGTDNSPLHF	TGTGCCAGCTCAACCCTTGGGACCGACAATTCACCCCTCCACTTT
.	TRBV14	TRBJ2-7	.	CASSQRPPAYF	TGTGCCAGCAGCCAGAGGCCTCCTGCGTACTTC
.	TRBV3-1/TRBV3-2	TRBJ1-4	TRBD1	CASSRLYTGQGNEKLFF	TGTGCCAGCAGCCGTTTATATACGGGACAGGGGAATGAAAAACTGTTTTTT
.	TRBV5-6	TRBJ1-5	.	CASSRRLTGSSNQPQHF	TGTGCCAGCAGCCGACGCCTCACAGGTTCGAGCAATCAGCCCCAGCATTTT
.	TRBV13	TRBJ1-1	.	CASRGLMNTEAFF	TGTGCCAGCAGAGGACTAATGAACACTGAAGCTTTCTTT
.	TRBV2	TRBJ1-1	TRBD1	CARRRTGGAEAFF	TGTGCCAGGAGGAGGACAGGGGGGGCTGAAGCTTTCTTT